This TCR beta chain was obtained from a study of OX40 agonist ivuxolimab in advanced cancers. Study-level information: Ivuxolimab, an agonistic anti-OX40 (CD134) antibody, was given to patients. Mean age 60 years, range 23 to 79; around 80% male.

This clone was detected a few times. The target antigen is unknown. Sequencing used immunoSEQ multiplex PCR; TCRdb keeps in-frame clones, though not all of them. The data contain tens of thousands of clones, 85% to 90% of them singletons. Study results and limitations: CD4+ and CD8+ blood T cells expanded clonally by week 6 at 0.1 to 3.0 mg/kg. Nonresponders included some who also had low normalized T-cell clonal expansion.

Germline V gene data show CDR1 as MGHRA and CDR2 as YSYEKL. The CDR3 spans 16 residues. Trimming pared 1 base from V and 4 bases from J, leaving 16 bases between. The sequence derives from an adult with an advanced solid tumor such as melanoma, head and neck, liver or kidney cancer. Source: CD4+ or CD8+ T cells sorted from blood, taken in a trial of the OX40 agonist ivuxolimab. The rearrangement uses TRBV4-1 and TRBJ1-2; the D gene is possibly TRBD1 (6 bases). CDR3 amino acids: CASSQVSWDTAYGYTF. The CDR3 bases are TGCGCCAGCAGCCAAGTAAGTTGGGACACGGCCTATGGCTACACCTTC.